This T cell receptor beta chain was identified in a study of blood T cell repertoires in COVID-19. Background on the study: COVID-19 samples from acute and convalescent phases originated in the United States, Italy and Spain.

CDR1 and CDR2 from the germline V gene are SGHRS and YFSETQ. CDR3 length: 17 amino acids. Unmatched junction bases numbered 12, after V lost 4 bases and J lost 6 bases. In the original analysis: Quantification of nucleated cells was approximated via reference gene primer amplification. Only in-frame clones appear in the TCRdb table, and some are missing; sequencing was by immunoSEQ multiplex PCR. That table gives V, J and clone size, and the DNA gave D and trimming. The table includes 45,000 to 55,000 clones, about 82% detected once. This sequence joins TRBV5-1 and TRBJ2-3, with TRBD2 identical over 12 bases. The receptor's source is a woman older than 75 with acute or convalescent COVID-19. The sequenced sample was peripheral blood. Written as DNA, the CDR3 is TGCGCCAGCAGCGTGATGACTAGCGGGGGACCTCGTGATACGCAGTATTTT. It translates to CASSVMTSGGPRDTQYF.